This T cell receptor beta chain was found in a study of blood T cell repertoires in COVID-19. V shed 0 bases and J shed 5 bases, with 13 bases lying between them. The CDR3 totals 15 residues. From germline, CDR1 is LGHNA and CDR2 YSLEER. Using immunoSEQ multiplex PCR, the repertoire was profiled, and TCRdb retains in-frame clones only, with some absent. This table holds 200,000 to 250,000 clones, about 91% found once. The gene calls are TRBV4-3 and TRBJ1-2; D not certain. The source of this sequence is a woman aged 25 to 39 with COVID-19, enrolled during active disease. Sequencing used peripheral blood. This chain's CDR3 is CASSQDSQFRYGYTF. The CDR3 region has the DNA TGCGCCAGCAGCCAAGATTCCCAATTCCGGTATGGCTACACCTTC.